Included here is one TCR beta chain sequence, with context. Its antigen remains unidentified. TCRdb's copy holds only in-frame clones and misses some; the assay was immunoSEQ multiplex PCR. The table records about 71,000 clones, around 94% of them present only once. Patients were ineligible given autoimmune disease history or systemic immunosuppression. This specimen belongs to a study of OX40 agonist ivuxolimab in advanced cancers. Study in general: Clinicians treated patients with ivuxolimab, an agonistic anti-OX40 (CD134) antibody.

Germline V gene data show CDR1 as SGHTA and CDR2 as FQGNSA. V was pared by 5 bases and J by 6 bases, with 8 bases of the junction left unmatched. The CDR3 sequence is 15 residues long. Study-wide points: In general, CD8+ T cells held more expanded clones than CD4+ did, on average. Not determined was the antigen specificity of the expanded peripheral T cells.

This clonotype was obtained from an adult with an advanced solid tumor such as melanoma, head and neck, liver or kidney cancer. V usage is TRBV7-2 and J usage is TRBJ2-1, with 9 bases aligning to TRBD2. The sample here was CD4+ or CD8+ T cells sorted from blood, taken in a trial of the OX40 agonist ivuxolimab. As DNA, the CDR3 is TGTGCCAGCAGCCCTCTGGGCGGGAGGGTCAATGAGCAGTTCTTC. Protein: CASSPLGGRVNEQFF. Full variable domain (remainder filled in from reference TRBV7-2 and TRBJ2-1): GAGVSQSPSNKVTEKGKDVELRCDPISGHTALYWYRQSLGQGLEFLIYFQGNSAPDKSGLPSDRFSAERTGGSVSTLTIQRTQQEDSAVYLCASSPLGGRVNEQFFGPGTRLTVL.